The 14 T cell receptor beta chains given below trace back to one sample, sequenced in a study of T-cell reconstitution after alpha-beta-depleted transplantation in children. The library targeted TCRbeta and was prepared with unique molecular identifiers. TCRdb reprocessed the PCR reads with MiXCR, giving one entry per CDR3 protein. Among 700,000 to 950,000 distinct CDR3 sequences listed, roughly 16% were seen once. Sequenced material: PBMCs, mostly from graft donor cells, taken 360 days after TCRalphabeta/CD19-depleted stem cell transplant. Receptors originate from a male patient aged 10-17 years who had a stem cell transplant for acute lymphoblastic leukemia, so the T cells may come from the graft donor.

The chain links TRBV11-2 to TRBJ2-3, with 7 bases lining up with TRBD2. Germline values: CDR1 SGHAT, CDR2 FQNNGV. This CDR3 is 14 amino acids long. V lost 4 bases, J lost 5 bases, and 6 bases stayed unmatched. CDR3 in amino acids: CASSWSGKKDTQYF. The CDR3 DNA sequence: TGTGCCAGCAGCTGGAGCGGGAAGAAAGATACGCAGTATTTT.

The CDR3 sequence is CASSSQVSGNTIYF. CDR3 nucleotides: TGTGCCAGCAGTTCCCAGGTGTCTGGAAACACCATATATTTT. The chain joins TRBV12-3 or TRBV12-4 to TRBJ1-3; D gene unclear. This CDR3 contains 14 residues. Trimming took 4 bases from V and 1 from J, leaving 8 bases between them.

This clonotype was picked up a small number of times. The V call is TRBV9, the J call TRBJ2-3; no firm D call. Germline V gene lookup returns CDR1 SGDLS and CDR2 YYNGEE. This CDR3 is 16 amino acids long. The germline V and J ends were trimmed by 0 bases and 4 bases, with 15 bases remaining between them. In nucleotides, the CDR3 is TGTGCCAGCAGCGTAGCGGTAACCCGTCCGGCAGATACGCAGTATTTT. This codes for CASSVAVTRPADTQYF.

J is TRBJ2-1 and V is TRBV11-2, with no clear D. The ends were cut back, 4 bases at V and 9 bases at J, with 7 bases in the middle. The germline V gene has CDR1 SGHAT and CDR2 FQNNGV. The length of the CDR3 is 11 residues. This CDR3 is CASSSAIEQFF. The CDR3 DNA reads TGTGCCAGCAGCTCTGCTATTGAGCAGTTCTTC.

This clonotype was detected many times. The chain carries TRBV29-1 and TRBJ2-7; D might be TRBD2 (6 bases). Germline loops: CDR1 SQVTM, CDR2 ANQGSEA. This CDR3 comprises 12 residues. Trimming cost V 4 bases and J 4 bases, with 11 bases left between them. Here the CDR3 reads CSVGGDGYEQYF. As DNA, the CDR3 is TGCAGCGTTGGGGGGGACGGATACGAGCAGTACTTC.

The chain recombines TRBV12-3 or TRBV12-4 with TRBJ1-2; 7 nucleotides agree with TRBD1. This CDR3 is 14 amino acids long. V trimming: 6 bases; J trimming: 1 base; junction bases outside the gene matches: 5. The DNA of the CDR3 is TGTGCCAGCAGGCGGGACAGTATTAACTATGGCTACACCTTC. Amino acids: CASRRDSINYGYTF.

The V call is TRBV2, the J call TRBJ2-1; no reliable D call. V was trimmed by 7 bases and J by 9 bases, leaving 7 bases between them. Germline V lookup: CDR1 SNHLY, CDR2 FYNNEI. This CDR3 has 10 amino acids. The CDR3 loop reads CASKVGEQFF. CDR3 bases: TGTGCCAGCAAGGTGGGTGAGCAGTTCTTC.

This clonotype has ten or more counts. J is TRBJ2-7 and V is TRBV2, with 7 bases that match TRBD1. Trimming removed 6 bases from V and 6 bases from J; junction bases left unmatched: 8. CDR3 length: 13 residues. CDR1 and CDR2 (germline): SNHLY, FYNNEI. This CDR3 reads CASSTDGTAEQYF. The CDR3 DNA reads TGTGCCAGCAGCACTGATGGGACAGCCGAGCAGTACTTC.

This clonotype has just a few counts. This chain's CDR3 is CASSPLRPGGYTF. CDR3 in DNA: TGTGCCAGCAGTCCTCTTAGACCGGGAGGCTACACCTTC. V is TRBV6-1 and J is TRBJ1-2; D uncertain. Trimming cost V 5 bases and J 8 bases, with 15 bases left between them. Germline V gene lookup returns CDR1 MNHNS and CDR2 SASEGT. The CDR3 covers 13 residues.

The chain uses TRBV4-1 and TRBJ2-7; TRBD2 matches at 10 bases. Per the germline V gene, CDR1 is MGHRA and CDR2 is YSYEKL. CDR3 size: 16 residues. J was trimmed by 0 bases and V by 5 bases; bases with no gene match: 7. The CDR3 DNA sequence: TGCGCCAGCAGCTACCAGACTAGCGGGTCCTCCTACGAGCAGTACTTC. Its protein product is CASSYQTSGSSYEQYF.

This chain joins TRBV2 and TRBJ2-1; TRBD2 matches 9 bases. CDR1 and CDR2 from the germline V gene are SNHLY and FYNNEI. This CDR3 is 18 amino acids long. V lost 8 bases and J lost 0; bases outside the gene matches: 14. This CDR3 is CASCFGEAGGSSYNEQFF. The CDR3 DNA reads TGTGCCAGCTGTTTCGGAGAAGCGGGGGGAAGCTCCTACAATGAGCAGTTCTTC. Filled out from reference TRBV2 and TRBJ2-1, the complete variable domain reads EPEVTQTPSHQVTQMGQEVILRCVPISNHLYFYWYRQILGQKVEFLVSFYNNEISEKSEIFDDQFSVERPDGSNFTLKIRSTKLEDSAMYFCASCFGEAGGSSYNEQFFGPGTRLTVL.

This clonotype has only a few counts. This rearrangement joins TRBV5-1 to TRBJ1-1; 11 bases are a match to TRBD1. V lost 0 bases to trimming and J lost 4 bases; unmatched junction nucleotides: 11. Germline V gives CDR1 SGHRS, CDR2 YFSETQ. CDR3 length: 18 amino acids. CDR3 bases: TGCGCCAGCAGCTTGGCTTCGGGTCCGGGACAGGGGGGCACTGAAGCTTTCTTT. Its protein product is CASSLASGPGQGGTEAFF.

The J gene is TRBJ2-7, the V gene TRBV7-8; D unresolved. With 1 base removed from V and 2 bases from J, the gap between germline ends came to 18 bases. Germline V gene lookup returns CDR1 SGHVS and CDR2 FQNEAQ. This CDR3 region has 17 residues. DNA of the CDR3: TGTGCCAGCAGCTTAGAAATAGCTGGGTCAGGTACCTACGAGCAGTACTTC. This codes for CASSLEIAGSGTYEQYF.

The chain employs TRBV27 and TRBJ2-2, with D perhaps TRBD2 (6 bases). Germline assignment: CDR1 MNHEY and CDR2 SMNVEV (reference sequence). The CDR3 runs 16 residues. Trimming shortened V by 1 base and J by 0 bases, and 9 bases separated the two germline ends. The CDR3 protein is CASSLFGGANTGELFF. The CDR3 DNA follows: TGTGCCAGCAGTTTATTCGGCGGGGCGAACACCGGGGAGCTGTTTTTT.